The present entry profiles one T cell receptor (beta chain) with its context. Its antigen is currently unknown. Trimming took 4 bases from V and 5 from J; bases not matched to a gene: 7. Germline V lookup: CDR1 GTSNPN, CDR2 SVGIG (reference sequence). The CDR3 has 15 residues. The data were obtained in a study of T cell repertoires in cytomegalovirus infection. Study information: Matching HLA type and CMV infection were both indicated by public TCR beta signatures.

TCRdb reprocessed the reads via MiXCR and lists one record per CDR3 protein. The sample contains some 500,000 distinct CDR3 sequences, roughly 43% of which appear only once. Source: cultured PBMCs, taken from culture after CMV antigen stimulation. This clonotype was obtained from a human donor in good health (CMV status not recorded). Some clones in this sample may be carry-over from other donors' samples. This chain connects TRBV30 to TRBJ2-2, with 10 bases fitting TRBD2. Written as DNA, the CDR3 is TGTGCCTGGACCCGGACTAGCGGTCTTACCGGGGAGCTGTTTTTT. Protein product: CAWTRTSGLTGELFF.